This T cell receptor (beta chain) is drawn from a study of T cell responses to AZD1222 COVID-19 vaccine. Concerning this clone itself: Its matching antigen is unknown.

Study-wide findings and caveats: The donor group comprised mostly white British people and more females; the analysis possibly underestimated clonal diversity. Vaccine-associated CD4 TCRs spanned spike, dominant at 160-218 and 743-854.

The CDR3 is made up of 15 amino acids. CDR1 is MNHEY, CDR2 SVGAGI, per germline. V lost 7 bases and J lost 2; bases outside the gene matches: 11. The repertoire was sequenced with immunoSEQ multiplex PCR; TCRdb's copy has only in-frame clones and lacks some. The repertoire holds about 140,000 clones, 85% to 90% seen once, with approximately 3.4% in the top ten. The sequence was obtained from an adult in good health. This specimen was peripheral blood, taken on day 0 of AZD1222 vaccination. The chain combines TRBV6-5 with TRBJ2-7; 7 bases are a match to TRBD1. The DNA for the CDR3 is TGTGCCAGCACCCATTTAAACAGGGGCCCCTACGAGCAGTACTTC. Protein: CASTHLNRGPYEQYF.